This T cell receptor (beta chain) was recovered during a study of cytomegalovirus exposure and HLA in healthy donors. The assay was immunoSEQ multiplex PCR, and TCRdb's table has in-frame clones only and misses some. The sample lists around 150,000 clones, roughly four fifths seen once, with 30% in the top ten. Study-level results: In vitro data verified a few CMV-associated chains as specific for CMV antigens.

With respect to this clone: Its antigen is currently unknown.

The V and J ends lost 4 bases and 4 bases, in that order; junction bases with no gene match: 10. This CDR3 region has 16 residues. CDR1 is SNHLY, CDR2 FYNNEI, per germline. The TCR sequence derives from a man aged 25 to 40 in good health and CMV-seropositive. Sequenced sample: PBMCs. The chain employs TRBV2 and TRBJ1-1; 9 nucleotides agree with TRBD1. CDR3 bases: TGTGCCAGCAGTGTCCCGGGACAGGGTTCGAGCACTGAAGCTTTCTTT. Translation: CASSVPGQGSSTEAFF.